This T cell receptor (beta chain) was identified in a study of shared clonotypes between healthy human individuals. Notes on the study in general: Sample collection involved blood only; tissue repertoires are likely different.

Concerning this clone itself: Its cognate antigen is unknown.

Using immunoSEQ multiplex PCR, the repertoire was profiled, and TCRdb retains in-frame clones only, with some absent. Here the sample spans about 490,000 clones, over 70% being singletons. Losses at the gene ends were 4 bases for V and 8 bases for J; bases not matched to a gene: 9. CDR1 is MGHRA, CDR2 YSYEKL, per germline. The CDR3 sequence is 16 residues long. Recent acute infections and vaccinations were absent in the healthy HIV-negative adult donors. The sequencing sample was made of PBMCs. The chain carries TRBV4-1 and TRBJ2-1, with TRBD2 matching over 12 bases. The sequence derives from a woman in her thirties or forties in good health. Some clones in this sample may be carry-over from other donors' samples. DNA for the CDR3: TGCGCCAGCAGCCGACGAAACCGACTAGCGGGAGATGAGCAGTTCTTC. Protein product: CASSRRNRLAGDEQFF.